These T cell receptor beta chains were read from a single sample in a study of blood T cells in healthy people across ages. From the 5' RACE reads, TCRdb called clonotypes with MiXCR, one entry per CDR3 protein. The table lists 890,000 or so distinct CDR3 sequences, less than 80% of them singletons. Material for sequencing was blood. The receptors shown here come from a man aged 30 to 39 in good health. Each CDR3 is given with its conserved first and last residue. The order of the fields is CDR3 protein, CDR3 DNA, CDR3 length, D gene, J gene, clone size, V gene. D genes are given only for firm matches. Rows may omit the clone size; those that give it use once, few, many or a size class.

CASSYPGMNTEAFF,TGTGCCAGCAGTTACCCCGGCATGAACACTGAAGCTTTCTTT,14,.,TRBJ1-1,.,TRBV6-2/TRBV6-3
CASSLFFGGKGGELFF,TGTGCCAGCAGTTTGTTTTTCGGGGGGAAAGGCGGGGAGCTGTTTTTT,16,TRBD2,TRBJ2-2,.,TRBV12-3/TRBV12-4
CASSPERPDTQYF,TGCGCCAGCAGCCCGGAACGGCCAGATACGCAGTATTTT,13,.,TRBJ2-3,.,TRBV5-1
CASSKCPGTRTPYEQYF,TGTGCCAGCAGCAAATGTCCCGGGACACGCACACCCTACGAGCAGTACTTC,17,.,TRBJ2-7,.,TRBV21-1
CASSPVGGSTYEQYF,TGTGCCAGCAGTCCAGTGGGGGGATCGACCTACGAGCAGTACTTC,15,.,TRBJ2-7,.,TRBV6-1
CSAWDRSGHEQFF,TGCAGTGCTTGGGACAGATCCGGACATGAGCAGTTCTTC,13,TRBD1,TRBJ2-1,.,TRBV20-1
CASRYWTSVRGAYNEQFF,TGTGCCAGCAGATATTGGACTAGCGTCAGGGGAGCCTACAATGAGCAGTTCTTC,18,TRBD2,TRBJ2-1,.,TRBV6-2/TRBV6-3
CSVSRGSGYEQYF,TGCAGCGTTTCTAGGGGCAGTGGCTACGAGCAGTACTTC,13,.,TRBJ2-7,.,TRBV29-1
CASSPEGGPYGYTF,TGTGCCAGCAGCCCCGAGGGGGGTCCCTATGGCTACACCTTC,14,.,TRBJ1-2,.,TRBV9
CASGPGVLTEAFF,TGTGCCAGCGGCCCAGGGGTCCTCACTGAAGCTTTCTTT,13,.,TRBJ1-1,.,TRBV7-2
CSARGLAGHTDTQYF,TGCAGTGCTAGAGGGCTAGCGGGCCACACAGATACGCAGTATTTT,15,TRBD2,TRBJ2-3,once,TRBV20-1
CASSSGRWSSYGVGYTF,TGTGCCAGCAGCTCAGGACGATGGAGTTCATACGGGGTGGGCTACACCTTC,17,.,TRBJ1-2,once,TRBV28